This T cell receptor (beta chain) was recorded in a study of identical twins. Findings of the study overall: Out-of-frame beta sequences exhibited a weaker degree of excess twin sharing. Whereas memory repertoires showed no such difference, abundant cord blood beta clonotypes carried fewer insertions.

Looked up from germline, CDR1 is MDHEN and CDR2 is SYDVKM. The CDR3 runs 16 residues. V was pared by 6 bases and J by 3 bases, with 21 bases between. MiXCR, applied by TCRdb to the 5' RACE reads, yields one record per CDR3 protein. The sample lists 500,000 or so distinct CDR3 sequences, roughly an eighth occurring once. This clonotype turned up a few times. Its target is unknown. This sample was shared with a second study, whose subject was yellow fever vaccine responses in identical twins.

This chain links TRBV28 with TRBJ2-7, with D perhaps being TRBD1 or TRBD2 (5 bases each). This clonotype originated in a woman aged 18-30 years in good health. What was sequenced was CD4+ T cells sorted from blood. CDR3 sequence reads: CASSLGTSKPYYEQYF. The CDR3 region has the DNA TGTGCCAGCAGCCTCGGGACCTCTAAACCTTACTACGAGCAGTACTTC.